These T cell receptor beta chains were read from a single sample in a study of T cell responses to AZD1222 COVID-19 vaccine. Method: immunoSEQ multiplex PCR; TCRdb's copy keeps in-frame clones and lacks some. The data contain 72,000 or so clones, less than 85% of them singletons. Specimen: peripheral blood, collected on day 0 of AZD1222 vaccination. The origin of the receptors is an adult in good health. Both conserved end residues are trimmed from each CDR3. Each record gives: V gene, J gene, CDR3 protein.

V: TRBV18; J: TRBJ2-1; CDR3: ASSPPPSGGNNEQF
V: TRBV5-1; J: TRBJ1-1; CDR3: ASSLVAGENTEAF
V: TRBV11-3; J: TRBJ1-2; CDR3: ASSLLGSGANYGYT
V: TRBV21-1; J: TRBJ2-2; CDR3: ASSKVRTSGLEELF
V: TRBV3-1/TRBV3-2; J: TRBJ1-2; CDR3: ASKNGQTYGYT
V: TRBV19; J: TRBJ2-7; CDR3: ASSIAITGTGSLYEQY
V: TRBV6-1; J: TRBJ1-2; CDR3: ASSDPVYGYT
V: TRBV23-1; J: TRBJ2-2; CDR3: ASSQVRPGESNTGELF
V: TRBV10-3; J: TRBJ1-1; CDR3: AISETVGLTEAF
V: TRBV3-1/TRBV3-2; J: TRBJ1-2; CDR3: ASSQEDTLYGYT
V: TRBV19; J: TRBJ2-7; CDR3: ASSDRGYEQY
V: TRBV5-4; J: TRBJ2-1; CDR3: ASSRRGPGGSYDEQF
V: TRBV15; J: TRBJ2-5; CDR3: ATSRDSQETQY
V: TRBV7-2; J: TRBJ1-2; CDR3: ASSLVGAVAHGYT
V: TRBV12-3/TRBV12-4; J: TRBJ1-3; CDR3: ASSWTSGNTIY
V: TRBV6-5; J: TRBJ1-1; CDR3: ASTDVADRKTEAF
V: TRBV4-1; J: TRBJ2-7; CDR3: ASSQGPARVSYEQY
V: TRBV5-1; J: TRBJ2-7; CDR3: ASSLSHQGYEQY
V: TRBV19; J: TRBJ2-7; CDR3: ASSIEVGRGVAEQY
V: TRBV24-1; J: TRBJ1-1; CDR3: ATSDLREGTPGNTEAF
V: TRBV3-1/TRBV3-2; J: TRBJ2-1; CDR3: ASSQGRTLLGEQF
V: TRBV10-3; J: TRBJ2-7; CDR3: AISDVGGSSSYEQY
V: TRBV19; J: TRBJ2-7; CDR3: ASSIGLAASSYEQY
V: TRBV5-1; J: TRBJ1-1; CDR3: ASTRGPGGVNTEAF
V: TRBV18; J: TRBJ2-1; CDR3: ASSPSSGSSYNEQF
V: TRBV5-1; J: TRBJ2-5; CDR3: ASSPRTGSFQETQY
V: TRBV20-1; J: TRBJ2-1; CDR3: SARVHNEQF
V: TRBV6-1; J: TRBJ1-1; CDR3: ASSEITGSGNTEAF
V: TRBV19; J: TRBJ1-5; CDR3: ASKGGPVRSNQPQH
V: TRBV6-1; J: TRBJ1-5; CDR3: ASCEEGRGPYQPQH
V: TRBV6-1; J: TRBJ2-3; CDR3: ASSDRYRTASTDTQY
V: TRBV12-3/TRBV12-4; J: TRBJ2-5; CDR3: ASQIYGETQY
V: TRBV18; J: TRBJ2-2; CDR3: ASSTQGTGTGELF
V: TRBV2; J: TRBJ1-3; CDR3: ASRRDREGNTIY
V: TRBV9; J: TRBJ2-7; CDR3: ASSAKGGEQY
V: TRBV9; J: TRBJ2-1; CDR3: ASSVDLSSYNEQF
V: TRBV7-9; J: TRBJ2-2; CDR3: ASSSLTGNTGELF
V: TRBV5-1; J: TRBJ2-7; CDR3: ASSYEQY
V: TRBV5-8; J: TRBJ1-5; CDR3: ASSLVHSNQPQH
V: TRBV2; J: TRBJ1-5; CDR3: ASKVGGNQPQH
V: TRBV10-3; J: TRBJ2-1; CDR3: AITSLLAGAGNEQF
V: TRBV19; J: TRBJ1-5; CDR3: ASTKTGGGNQPQH
V: TRBV19; J: TRBJ1-1; CDR3: ASSIVGGAEAF
V: TRBV24-1; J: TRBJ2-2; CDR3: ATSSYTGELF
V: TRBV3-1/TRBV3-2; J: TRBJ2-3; CDR3: ASRHLAGGEDTQY
V: TRBV15; J: TRBJ1-2; CDR3: ATSRDYKELYGYT
V: TRBV2; J: TRBJ2-2; CDR3: ASRGDGYTGELF
V: TRBV5-1; J: TRBJ1-4; CDR3: ASSSGTGVGGLEKLF
V: TRBV5-4; J: TRBJ2-5; CDR3: ASSSPKGGLETQY